This record covers a single T cell receptor (beta chain). The antigen remains undetermined. This entry comes from a study of T cell repertoires in cytomegalovirus infection. In the study overall: Public TCR beta signatures indicated both CMV infection and matching HLA type.

Each CDR3 protein gets one entry after TCRdb re-called the reads with MiXCR. The sample lists tens of thousands of distinct CDR3 sequences, 40% seen once, with 90% to 95% in the top ten. Findings and limits, study-wide: What dominated the ex vivo response were HLA-C-restricted CMV-specific TCR beta clonotypes. Accumulated public TCR beta family frequency recognized individuals carrying CMV together with the relevant HLA.

This CDR3 comprises 15 residues. Germline CDR1 MNHEY, CDR2 SVGEGT. V dropped 10 bases and J dropped 9; count of bases not matched to a gene: 12. This clonotype was obtained from a human donor in good health (CMV status not recorded). Some clones in this sample may be carry-over from other donors' samples. The chain recombines TRBV6-2 or TRBV6-3 with TRBJ2-4, with 13 bases matching TRBD2. The specimen comprised CD8+ T cells from cultured PBMCs, sampled from culture after CMV antigen stimulation. The CDR3 reads CATRETSGGSGIQYF. The DNA of the CDR3 is TGTGCCACTCGAGAGACTAGCGGGGGGTCCGGCATTCAGTACTTC.